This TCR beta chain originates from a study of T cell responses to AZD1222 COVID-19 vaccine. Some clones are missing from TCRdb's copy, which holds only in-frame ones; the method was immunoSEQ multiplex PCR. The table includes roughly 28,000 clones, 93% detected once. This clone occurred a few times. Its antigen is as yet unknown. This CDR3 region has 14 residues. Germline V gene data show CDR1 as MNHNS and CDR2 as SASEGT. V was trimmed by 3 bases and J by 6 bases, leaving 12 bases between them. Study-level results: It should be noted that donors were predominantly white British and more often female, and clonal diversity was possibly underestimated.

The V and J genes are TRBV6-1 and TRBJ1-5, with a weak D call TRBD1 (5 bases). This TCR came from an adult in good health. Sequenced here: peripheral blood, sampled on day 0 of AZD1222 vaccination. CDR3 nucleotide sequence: TGTGCCAGCAGTGACGGGGCAGTCCCTCAGCCCCAGCATTTT. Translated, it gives CASSDGAVPQPQHF.